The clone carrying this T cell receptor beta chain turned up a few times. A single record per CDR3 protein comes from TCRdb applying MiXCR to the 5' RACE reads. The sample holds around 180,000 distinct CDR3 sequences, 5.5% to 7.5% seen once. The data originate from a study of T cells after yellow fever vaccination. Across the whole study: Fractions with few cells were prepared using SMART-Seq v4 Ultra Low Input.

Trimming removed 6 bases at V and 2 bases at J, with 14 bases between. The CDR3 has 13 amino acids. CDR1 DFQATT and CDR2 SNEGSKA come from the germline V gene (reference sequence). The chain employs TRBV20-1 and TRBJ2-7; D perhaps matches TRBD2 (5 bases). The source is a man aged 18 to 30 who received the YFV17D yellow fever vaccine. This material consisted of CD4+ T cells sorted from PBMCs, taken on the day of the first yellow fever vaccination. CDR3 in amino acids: CSALGVSPYEQYF. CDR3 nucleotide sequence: TGCAGTGCCCTCGGGGTGAGCCCCTACGAGCAGTACTTC.